The text below deals with one TCR beta chain. The antigen remains undetermined. This sample stems from a study of blood T cells in healthy people across ages. Looking at the study overall: About one barcoded beta molecule per two T cells was the capture yield of template switching. The study's findings and limits: Naive CD4+ cells and diversity were both higher in long-lived donors than in aged donors.

A sample-barcoded 5' primer and a J-beta primer mix were used in a second PCR of about 7 to 11 cycles. MiXCR, run by TCRdb on the 5' RACE reads, gives a single entry per CDR3 protein. Of about 720,000 distinct CDR3 sequences listed, 22% were seen once; the top ten hold approximately 20%. V was cut by 5 bases and J by 0 bases, with 8 bases left in between. There are 14 residues in the CDR3. Isolation recovered at least 7 million PBMCs from every sample. Total RNA was isolated from each sample in quantities of at least 5.5 micrograms. The sequence was collected from a man between 70 and 80 years old in good health. The sequenced sample was blood. This rearrangement joins TRBV12-3 or TRBV12-4 to TRBJ2-4; no firm D call. CDR3 sequence: CASSKTEAKNIQYF. The DNA for the CDR3 is TGTGCCAGCAGTAAGACTGAAGCCAAAAACATTCAGTACTTC.